The 20 T cell receptor beta chains given below trace back to one sample, sequenced in a study of cytomegalovirus exposure and HLA in healthy donors. The primer mix had 60 Vbeta and 13 Jbeta primers. Libraries were prepared by immunoSEQ multiplex PCR; TCRdb keeps only in-frame clonotypes and omits some of them. The data hold approximately 200,000 clones, with 79% observed a single time. The sequencing input was PBMCs. The receptors were sampled from a girl aged 10 to 17 in good health and CMV-seropositive.

The chain joins TRBV6-1 to TRBJ2-5; 7 nucleotides line up with TRBD1. From germline, CDR1 is MNHNS and CDR2 SASEGT. Trimming at V came to 3 bases and at J to 4 bases, leaving 2 bases not matched to a gene. This CDR3 has 13 amino acids. CDR3: CASSETGRETQYF. As DNA, the CDR3 is TGTGCCAGCAGTGAGACAGGGCGAGAGACCCAGTACTTC.

This clone appeared a single time. The gene calls are TRBV14 and TRBJ1-6; D is unresolved. Trimming took 5 bases from V and 0 from J, leaving 11 bases between them. This CDR3 region has 16 residues. The germline V gene encodes CDR1 SGHDN and CDR2 FVKESK. The DNA of the CDR3 is TGTGCCAGCAGCGACGACTCGAGCTCCTATAATTCACCCCTCCACTTT. Translating gives CASSDDSSSYNSPLHF.

The chain uses TRBV18 and TRBJ1-2; TRBD1 is a possible D gene (6 bases). Trimming cost V 2 bases and J 2 bases, with 15 bases left between them. The CDR3 covers 16 residues. Germline CDR1 is KGHSH and CDR2 is LQKENI. DNA for the CDR3: TGTGCCAGCTCACCATTGTCTGGACAGCAAAACTATGGCTACACCTTC. It is translated as CASSPLSGQQNYGYTF.

The chain joins TRBV7-2 to TRBJ2-3; TRBD2 matches at 8 bases. V shed 8 bases and J 4 bases; nucleotides not matched to a gene: 17. The CDR3 sequence is 17 residues long. The germline V gene encodes CDR1 SGHTA and CDR2 FQGNSA. The CDR3 loop is CASSLSGAGGLADTQYF. The CDR3 DNA reads TGTGCCAGCTCCCTGTCGGGTGCGGGGGGCCTAGCAGATACGCAGTATTTT.

J is TRBJ2-7 and V is TRBV10-3; perhaps TRBD1 as D (6 bases). Looked up from germline, CDR1 is ENHRY and CDR2 is SYGVKD. The length of the CDR3 is 14 residues. V shed 7 bases and J shed 2 bases, with 15 bases lying between them. CDR3 loop: CAINAAGEPYEQYF. CDR3 bases: TGTGCCATCAATGCGGCAGGGGAACCCTACGAGCAGTACTTC.

The chain recombines TRBV7-2 with TRBJ2-1; D is ambiguous. This CDR3 has 15 residues. CDR1 SGHTA and CDR2 FQGNSA come from the germline V gene. V was clipped by 6 bases and J by 6 bases, with 18 bases between them. As DNA, the CDR3 is TGTGCCAGCAGTACCTCTTTTCGAGGCACCAATGAGCAGTTCTTC. It yields the protein CASSTSFRGTNEQFF.

This clone has a handful of counts. This chain joins TRBV4-1 and TRBJ1-5, with D tentatively TRBD1 (5 bases). V shed 2 bases and J shed 6 bases, with 11 bases lying between them. Germline CDR1 and CDR2: MGHRA and YSYEKL. The CDR3 is made up of 14 amino acids. Here the CDR3 reads CASSQTTVFQPQHF. Written as DNA, the CDR3 is TGCGCCAGCAGCCAAACGACAGTTTTTCAGCCCCAGCATTTT.

This clone was observed once. In DNA form, the CDR3 reads TGTGCCAGCAGCTTATTTGGAGAATTCGGAGATTCACCCCTCCACTTT. Translating it yields CASSLFGEFGDSPLHF. V and J are TRBV7-2 and TRBJ1-6, with D unclear. The CDR3 loop spans 16 amino acids. Trimming took 2 bases from V and 8 from J, leaving 16 bases between them. In germline, CDR1 is SGHTA, CDR2 FQGNSA.

This chain joins TRBV5-6 and TRBJ1-6; 7 positions agree with TRBD1. V lost 1 base and J lost 5; bases outside the gene matches: 12. Germline CDR1 SGHDT, CDR2 YYEEEE. This CDR3 region has 18 residues. The DNA for the CDR3 is TGTGCCAGCAGCTTGCTGCTAGTCACCCAGGGGGATAATTCACCCCTCCACTTT. Protein: CASSLLLVTQGDNSPLHF.

The chain employs TRBV7-6 and TRBJ2-3, with unresolved D. Trimming removed 0 bases from V and 0 bases from J, with 7 bases in between. CDR3 length equals 15 residues. Germline CDR1 and CDR2: SGHVS and FNYEAQ. This CDR3 reads CASSLAGSSTDTQYF. As DNA, the CDR3 is TGTGCCAGCAGCTTAGCCGGGTCTAGCACAGATACGCAGTATTTT.

The chain has TRBV6-5 and TRBJ1-1; 9 nucleotides agree with TRBD1. The length of the CDR3 is 13 residues. Germline loops: CDR1 MNHEY, CDR2 SVGAGI. Trimming cost V 8 bases and J 3 bases; bases outside gene matches: 4. The CDR3 DNA follows: TGTGCCAGCCGGGACAGGGTGGACACTGAAGCTTTCTTT. It codes for CASRDRVDTEAFF.

The V and J genes are TRBV7-2 and TRBJ1-3; 7 bases align to TRBD1. Germline CDR1 reads SGHTA; CDR2 reads FQGNSA. The CDR3 length is 17 residues. V dropped 5 bases and J dropped 2; count of bases not matched to a gene: 12. In DNA form, the CDR3 reads TGTGCCAGCAGCCCGGACAGGACAGGACCCACTGGAAACACCATATATTTT. Translated: CASSPDRTGPTGNTIYF.

The chain carries TRBV7-8 and TRBJ2-7; D might be TRBD2 (5 bases). The CDR3 contains 14 residues. V gave up 3 bases and J gave up 2 bases, with 11 bases separating them. The V gene's germline CDR1 is SGHVS and CDR2 FQNEAQ. CDR3 protein: CASSLMVATYEQYF. In DNA, the CDR3 is TGTGCCAGCAGCTTGATGGTAGCGACCTACGAGCAGTACTTC.

The gene calls are TRBV30 and TRBJ1-2; D is perhaps TRBD1 (6 bases). Trimming left V 2 bases short and J 4 bases short, with 14 bases between. CDR1 is GTSNPN and CDR2 is SVGIG in the germline V gene (reference sequence). The CDR3 has 14 residues. The CDR3 is CAWSHPGHLYGYTF. CDR3 DNA sequence: TGTGCCTGGAGTCATCCGGGACATCTCTATGGCTACACCTTC.

This rearrangement joins TRBV5-1 to TRBJ2-1, with 11 bases fitting TRBD2. The CDR3 runs 15 residues. Per the germline V gene, CDR1 is SGHRS and CDR2 is YFSETQ. The trim removed 4 bases at V and 3 bases at J, leaving 3 bases unmatched. CDR3 loop: CASSTLAGGYNEQFF. DNA for the CDR3: TGCGCCAGCAGCACTCTAGCGGGGGGCTACAATGAGCAGTTCTTC.

The chain combines TRBV7-6 with TRBJ2-2, with a tentative D call TRBD2 (6 bases). The CDR3 is made up of 16 amino acids. CDR1 and CDR2 from the germline V gene are SGHVS and FNYEAQ. The V gene lost 1 base and the J gene lost 5 bases, with 14 bases spanning the gap. The CDR3 nucleotides are TGTGCCAGCAGCTTAGGGAGGGATGCGAGGACCGGGGAGCTGTTTTTT. Encoded protein: CASSLGRDARTGELFF.

The chain couples TRBV19 to TRBJ1-2; D unclear. Trimming took off 3 bases at V and 7 bases at J, with 15 bases between the two ends. The CDR3 has 14 amino acids. Germline CDR1 and CDR2: LNHDA and SQIVND (reference sequence). The CDR3 nucleotides are TGTGCCAGTAGTATCCCCGGGTCAGTCGTTGGCTACACCTTC. Translation gives CASSIPGSVVGYTF. The full variable domain, completed using reference TRBV19 and TRBJ1-2, is DGGITQSPKYLFRKEGQNVTLSCEQNLNHDAMYWYRQDPGQGLRLIYYSQIVNDFQKGDIAEGYSVSREKKESFPLTVTSAQKNPTAFYLCASSIPGSVVGYTFGSGTRLTVV.

The V and J genes are TRBV2 and TRBJ2-5, with TRBD1 matching 9 bases. The V gene end was trimmed by 5 bases and the J gene end by 5 bases; junction bases not matched to a gene: 6. Germline V gene lookup returns CDR1 SNHLY and CDR2 FYNNEI. CDR3 size: 14 residues. The CDR3 here is CASSLQGAGETQYF. The DNA for the CDR3 is TGTGCCAGCAGTTTACAGGGGGCGGGGGAGACCCAGTACTTC.

V gene TRBV5-1 combines with J gene TRBJ1-2; TRBD1 is a possible D gene (6 bases). V was pared by 3 bases and J by 4 bases, with 13 bases between. The CDR3 is made up of 14 amino acids. Per the germline V gene, CDR1 is SGHRS and CDR2 is YFSETQ. The CDR3: CASSSPGQLYGYTF. The CDR3 coding sequence is TGCGCCAGCAGCTCCCCGGGACAACTCTATGGCTACACCTTC.

J is TRBJ2-2 and V is TRBV7-7; D is unresolved. Per germline, CDR1 SSHAT and CDR2 FNYEAQ (reference sequence). CDR3 length: 16 amino acids. V lost 5 bases to trimming and J lost 0 bases, with 13 bases between them. The CDR3 bases are TGTGCCAGCAGCCAGTCCTTTACATCGAACACCGGGGAGCTGTTTTTT. It codes for CASSQSFTSNTGELFF.